Listed here are 2 T cell receptor beta chains from one sample, sequenced in a study of cytomegalovirus exposure and HLA in healthy donors. With 60 Vbeta and 13 Jbeta primers, the PCR was carried out. Measured with immunoSEQ multiplex PCR; TCRdb has only the in-frame clones, and not every one. The table has approximately 85,000 clones, less than 65% seen once; the top ten hold about 5%. Sequences were obtained from PBMCs. The source of these receptors is a woman aged 25-40 years in good health and CMV-seropositive.

The CDR3 sequence: CASSQDRGWNQPQHF. The CDR3 DNA sequence: TGCGCCAGCAGCCAGGACAGGGGATGGAATCAGCCCCAGCATTTT. This chain uses TRBV4-1 with TRBJ1-5, with 9 bases lining up with TRBD1. This CDR3 comprises 15 residues. Losses at the gene ends were 3 bases for V and 4 bases for J; bases not matched to a gene: 4. In germline, CDR1 is MGHRA, CDR2 YSYEKL.

The chain recombines TRBV7-9 with TRBJ1-2, with D possibly TRBD1 on 6 matching bases. The V gene lost 5 bases and the J gene lost 5 bases, with 12 bases spanning the gap. The V gene's germline CDR1 is SEHNR and CDR2 FQNEAQ (reference sequence). The CDR3 loop spans 13 amino acids. This chain's CDR3 is CASSRDNDYGYTF. Written as DNA, the CDR3 is TGTGCCAGCAGCCGGGACAATGATTATGGCTACACCTTC.